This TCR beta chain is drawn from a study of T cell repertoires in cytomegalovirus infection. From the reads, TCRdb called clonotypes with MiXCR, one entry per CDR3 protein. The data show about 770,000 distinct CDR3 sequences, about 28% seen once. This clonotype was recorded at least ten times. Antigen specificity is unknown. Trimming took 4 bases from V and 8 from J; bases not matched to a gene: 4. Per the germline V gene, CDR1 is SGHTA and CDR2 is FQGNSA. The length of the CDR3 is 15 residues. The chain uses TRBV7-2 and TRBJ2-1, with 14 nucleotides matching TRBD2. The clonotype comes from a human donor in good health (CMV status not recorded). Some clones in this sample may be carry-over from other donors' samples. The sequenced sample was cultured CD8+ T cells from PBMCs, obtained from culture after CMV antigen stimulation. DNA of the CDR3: TGTGCCAGCAGCTGGACTAGCGGGGGGCTGGATGAGCAGTTCTTC. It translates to CASSWTSGGLDEQFF.